This T cell receptor beta chain appears in the sequencing data of a study of T cell responses to AZD1222 COVID-19 vaccine. Findings of the study overall: There were vaccine-associated CD4 TCRs across spike, dominant at 160-218 and 743-854. Repertoires in all cases were sampled only once the peak T cell response had passed. Variant regions that are unmutated are reportedly the target of nearly half of spike-specific TCRs.

Remarks on this clone: Its target is unknown.

Trimming at V came to 6 bases and at J to 4 bases, leaving 5 bases not matched to a gene. The CDR3 runs 15 residues. From germline, CDR1 is MRHNA and CDR2 SNTAGT. Some clones are missing from TCRdb's copy, which holds only in-frame ones; the method was immunoSEQ multiplex PCR. This table holds roughly 110,000 clones, around 88% found once. The sample in question was peripheral blood, obtained 28 days after the second AZD1222 dose. The chain carries TRBV6-4 and TRBJ2-3; the match to TRBD2 covers 12 bases. The sequence came from an adult who received the AZD1222 COVID-19 vaccine. The CDR3 DNA follows: TGTGCCAGCAGACTAGCGGGGGGAACGTCAGATACGCAGTATTTT. Its translation: CASRLAGGTSDTQYF.